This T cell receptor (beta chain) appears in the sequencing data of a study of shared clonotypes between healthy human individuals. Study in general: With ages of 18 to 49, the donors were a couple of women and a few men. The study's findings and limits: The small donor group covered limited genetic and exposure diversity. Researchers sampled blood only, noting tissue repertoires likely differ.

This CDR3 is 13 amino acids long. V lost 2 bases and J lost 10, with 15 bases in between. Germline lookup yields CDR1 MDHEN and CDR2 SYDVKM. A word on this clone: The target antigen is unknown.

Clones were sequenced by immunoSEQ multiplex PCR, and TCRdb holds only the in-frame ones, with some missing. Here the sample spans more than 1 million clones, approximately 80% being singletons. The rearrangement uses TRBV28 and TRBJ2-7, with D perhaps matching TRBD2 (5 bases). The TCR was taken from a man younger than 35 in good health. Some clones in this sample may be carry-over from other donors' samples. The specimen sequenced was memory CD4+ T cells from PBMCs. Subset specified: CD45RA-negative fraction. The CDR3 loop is CASSLSSGIEQYF. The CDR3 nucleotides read TGTGCCAGCAGTTTAAGCTCCGGGATCGAACAGTACTTC.